Listed here are 6 T cell receptor beta chains from one sample, sequenced in a study of cytomegalovirus exposure and HLA in healthy donors. Profiling relied on immunoSEQ multiplex PCR, and the TCRdb table lists in-frame clones only, not all of them. The sample has around 350,000 clones, 86% seen once. Specimen: PBMCs. These receptors came from a woman in her late teens or twenties in good health and CMV-seronegative.

The chain has TRBV5-1 and TRBJ1-4, with 11 bases lining up with TRBD1. In germline, CDR1 is SGHRS, CDR2 YFSETQ. The trim removed 5 bases at V and 4 bases at J, leaving 4 bases unmatched. CDR3 length: 15 residues. CDR3 sequence (DNA): TGCGCCAGCAGAGGACAGGGGGCGGGTAATGAAAAACTGTTTTTT. Protein product: CASRGQGAGNEKLFF.

V gene TRBV5-1 combines with J gene TRBJ1-4; 9 positions match TRBD1. The germline gives CDR1 SGHRS, CDR2 YFSETQ. The CDR3 sequence is 14 residues long. The ends lost 3 bases at V and 8 bases at J; junction bases unmatched: 5. The CDR3 reads CASSYRDRVEKLFF. DNA for the CDR3: TGCGCCAGCAGCTACCGGGACAGGGTCGAAAAACTGTTTTTT.

This sequence joins TRBV2 and TRBJ2-3; 8 nucleotides agree with TRBD2. The junction had 6 bases not matched to a gene; V was cut back by 3 bases and J by 4 bases. Per germline, CDR1 SNHLY and CDR2 FYNNEI. CDR3 size: 15 residues. The DNA of the CDR3 is TGTGCCAGCAGTGATCTGCGGGAGGAGGCAGATACGCAGTATTTT. Translated: CASSDLREEADTQYF. Looking up the rest from reference TRBV2 and TRBJ2-3 gives the full variable domain: EPEVTQTPSHQVTQMGQEVILRCVPISNHLYFYWYRQILGQKVEFLVSFYNNEISEKSEIFDDQFSVERPDGSNFTLKIRSTKLEDSAMYFCASSDLREEADTQYFGPGTRLTVL.

This clone was counted a single time. The chain uses TRBV9 and TRBJ1-6; D possibly corresponds to TRBD1 (6 bases). The CDR3 runs to 17 residues. Trimming took 3 bases from V and 3 from J, leaving 16 bases between them. Germline CDR1 and CDR2: SGDLS and YYNGEE. CDR3 amino acids: CASSEGTTNGYNSPLHF. The CDR3 DNA follows: TGTGCCAGCAGCGAGGGGACAACCAACGGCTATAATTCACCCCTCCACTTT.

The V gene is TRBV18, the J gene TRBJ2-7, with a possible D match to TRBD2 (6 bases). Germline CDR1 KGHSH, CDR2 LQKENI. Trimming cost V 6 bases and J 4 bases, with 16 bases left between them. The CDR3 runs to 14 residues. The CDR3 protein is CASSYGGTIYEQYF. The CDR3 nucleotides are TGTGCCAGCTCGTACGGGGGAACCATTTACGAGCAGTACTTC.

The CDR3 region is CASSAGTGGSYEQYF. CDR3 nucleotide sequence: TGTGCCAGTAGTGCCGGGACAGGGGGTTCCTACGAGCAGTACTTC. This chain connects TRBV19 to TRBJ2-7; the match to TRBD1 covers 11 bases. The V and J ends lost 5 bases and 1 base, in that order; junction bases with no gene match: 4. CDR3 length equals 15 residues. CDR1 and CDR2 from the germline V gene are LNHDA and SQIVND (reference sequence).